This record covers a single T cell receptor beta chain. V lost 5 bases and J lost 8, with 19 bases in between. Germline V gene data show CDR1 as MNHEY and CDR2 as SMNVEV (reference sequence). CDR3 length equals 15 residues. The sample originates from a study of blood T cells in healthy people across ages. A second roughly 6 to 12 cycle PCR used barcoded and J-beta primers. In TCRdb, the 5' RACE reads were re-called with MiXCR into one record per CDR3 protein. The sample lists 800,000 to 1,300,000 distinct CDR3 sequences, almost 25% occurring once. These sequences were also reported in another study, on T cells of mothers and their children.

The gene calls are TRBV27 and TRBJ2-4, with a weak D call TRBD1 (6 bases). Sequencing was carried out using blood. The sequence was collected from a girl aged 2-10 years in good health. The CDR3 sequence: CASSTSQGWADIQYF. CDR3 bases: TGTGCCAGCAGTACCTCACAGGGATGGGCGGACATTCAGTACTTC.